This T cell receptor (beta chain) was identified in a study of blood T cell repertoires in COVID-19. Overall study context: PBMCs, B-cell-depleted T cells, or T cells were the source of the cDNA or gDNA that made up the material.

The germline V gene has CDR1 KGHDR and CDR2 SFDVKD. There are 14 residues in the CDR3. The V end lost 4 bases, the J end lost 0 bases, and 6 bases lay between the germline ends. Participant ages covered roughly 18 to 89 years across 24 US areas. Cohort allocation depended upon clinical history that participants reported. Source study methods: Researchers report that nucleated cell counts were estimated from reference gene primer amplification. Only in-frame clones appear in the TCRdb table, and some are missing; sequencing was by immunoSEQ multiplex PCR. V, J and clone size reflect that table, while D and trimming were determined from the DNA. Of just over 300,000 clones detected, roughly 88% appear once; the ten largest clones hold less than 2.5%.

The chain uses TRBV24-1 and TRBJ1-5; D uncertain. Sequencing input: PBMCs or T cells enriched from blood (not recorded which). The clonotype originates from a man aged 30-40 years who had recovered from COVID-19. CDR3 in amino acids: CATSEAGSNQPQHF. The CDR3 DNA sequence: TGTGCCACCAGTGAAGCAGGTAGCAATCAGCCCCAGCATTTT.